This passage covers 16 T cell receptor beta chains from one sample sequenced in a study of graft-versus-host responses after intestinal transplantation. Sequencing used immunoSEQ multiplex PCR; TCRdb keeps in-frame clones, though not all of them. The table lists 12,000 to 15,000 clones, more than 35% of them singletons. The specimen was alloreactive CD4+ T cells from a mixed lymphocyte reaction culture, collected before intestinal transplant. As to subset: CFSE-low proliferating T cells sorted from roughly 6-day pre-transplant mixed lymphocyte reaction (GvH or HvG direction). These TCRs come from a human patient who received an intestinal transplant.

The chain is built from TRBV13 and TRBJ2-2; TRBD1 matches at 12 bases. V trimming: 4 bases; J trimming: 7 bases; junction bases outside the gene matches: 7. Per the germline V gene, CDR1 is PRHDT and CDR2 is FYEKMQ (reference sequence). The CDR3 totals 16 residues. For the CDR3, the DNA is TGTGCCAGCAGCTCTCGAGGGACAGGGGGCCACGGGGAGCTGTTTTTT. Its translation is CASSSRGTGGHGELFF.

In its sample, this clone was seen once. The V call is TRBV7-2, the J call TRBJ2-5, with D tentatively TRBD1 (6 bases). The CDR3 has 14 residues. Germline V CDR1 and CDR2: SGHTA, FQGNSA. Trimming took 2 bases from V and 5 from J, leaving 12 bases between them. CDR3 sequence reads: CASSLMAGAETQYF. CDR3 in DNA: TGTGCCAGCAGCTTAATGGCAGGGGCTGAGACCCAGTACTTC.

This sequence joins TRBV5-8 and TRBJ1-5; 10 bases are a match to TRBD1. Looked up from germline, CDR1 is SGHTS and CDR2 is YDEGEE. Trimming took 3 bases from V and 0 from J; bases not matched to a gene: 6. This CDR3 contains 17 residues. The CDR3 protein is CASSSGTGVFSNQPQHF. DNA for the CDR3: TGTGCCAGCAGCTCCGGGACAGGGGTCTTTAGCAATCAGCCCCAGCATTTT.

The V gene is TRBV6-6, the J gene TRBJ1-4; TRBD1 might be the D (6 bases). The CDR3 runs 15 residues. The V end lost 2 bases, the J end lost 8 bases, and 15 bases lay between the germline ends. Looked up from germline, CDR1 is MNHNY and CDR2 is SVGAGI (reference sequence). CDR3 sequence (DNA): TGTGCCAGCAGTTACGGAGCGGGGGCTCGGGAAAAACTGTTTTTT. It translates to CASSYGAGAREKLFF.

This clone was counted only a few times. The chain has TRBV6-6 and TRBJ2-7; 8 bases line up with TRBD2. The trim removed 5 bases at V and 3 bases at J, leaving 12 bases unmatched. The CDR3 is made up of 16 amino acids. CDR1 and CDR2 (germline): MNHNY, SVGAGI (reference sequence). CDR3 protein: CASSNPGGGPHYEQYF. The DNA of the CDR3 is TGTGCCAGCAGTAACCCCGGGGGGGGACCCCACTACGAGCAGTACTTC.

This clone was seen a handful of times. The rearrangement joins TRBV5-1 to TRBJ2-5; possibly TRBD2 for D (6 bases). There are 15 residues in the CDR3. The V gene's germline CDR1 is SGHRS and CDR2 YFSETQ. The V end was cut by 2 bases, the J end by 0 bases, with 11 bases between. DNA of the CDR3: TGCGCCAGCAGCTTCCTCGGGGGATACCAAGAGACCCAGTACTTC. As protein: CASSFLGGYQETQYF.

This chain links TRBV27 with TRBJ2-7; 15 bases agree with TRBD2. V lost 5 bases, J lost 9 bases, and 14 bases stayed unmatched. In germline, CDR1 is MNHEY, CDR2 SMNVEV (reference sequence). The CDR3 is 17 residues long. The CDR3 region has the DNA TGTGCCAGCAGTACCTCATGGACTAGCGGGGGGGTAGATGGGCAGTACTTC. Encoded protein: CASSTSWTSGGVDGQYF.

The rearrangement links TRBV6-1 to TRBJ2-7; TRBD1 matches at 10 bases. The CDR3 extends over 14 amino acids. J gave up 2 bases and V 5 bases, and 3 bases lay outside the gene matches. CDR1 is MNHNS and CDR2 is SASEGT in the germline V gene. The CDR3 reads CASSKDRGPYEQYF. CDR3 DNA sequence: TGTGCCAGCAGTAAAGACAGGGGGCCCTACGAGCAGTACTTC.

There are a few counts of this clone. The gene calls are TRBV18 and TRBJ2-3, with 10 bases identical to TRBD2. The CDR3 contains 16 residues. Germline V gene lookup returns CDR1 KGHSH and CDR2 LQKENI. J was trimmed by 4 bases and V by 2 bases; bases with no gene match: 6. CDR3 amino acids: CASSPLLAGVPDTQYF. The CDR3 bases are TGTGCCAGCTCACCATTGCTAGCGGGGGTCCCAGATACGCAGTATTTT.

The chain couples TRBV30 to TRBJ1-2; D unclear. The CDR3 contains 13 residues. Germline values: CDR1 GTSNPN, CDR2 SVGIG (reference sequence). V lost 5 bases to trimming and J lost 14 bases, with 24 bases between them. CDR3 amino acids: CAWHRATVWSGTF. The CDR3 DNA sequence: TGTGCCTGGCACCGAGCAACAGTTTGGTCGGGGACCTTC.

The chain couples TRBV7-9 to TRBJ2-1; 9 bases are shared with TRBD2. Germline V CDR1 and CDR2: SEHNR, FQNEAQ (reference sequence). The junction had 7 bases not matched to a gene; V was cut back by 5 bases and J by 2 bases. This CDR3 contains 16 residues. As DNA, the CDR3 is TGTGCCAGCAGCCCTTACCAGCGGGGGGCCTACAATGAGCAGTTCTTC. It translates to CASSPYQRGAYNEQFF.

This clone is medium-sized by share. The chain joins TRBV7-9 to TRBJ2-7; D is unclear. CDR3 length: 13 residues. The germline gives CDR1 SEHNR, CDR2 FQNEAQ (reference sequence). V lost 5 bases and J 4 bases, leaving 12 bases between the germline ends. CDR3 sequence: CASSLSGVYEQYF. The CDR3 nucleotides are TGTGCCAGCAGCCTTTCCGGTGTTTACGAGCAGTACTTC.

CDR3 loop: CASSPHVNTEAFF. The CDR3 nucleotides are TGTGCCAGTAGTCCACACGTGAACACTGAAGCTTTCTTT. The genes are TRBV19 and TRBJ1-1; D remains ambiguous. CDR1 and CDR2 from the germline V gene are LNHDA and SQIVND (reference sequence). The ends were cut back, 5 bases at V and 0 bases at J, with 7 bases in the middle. The CDR3 is 13 residues long.

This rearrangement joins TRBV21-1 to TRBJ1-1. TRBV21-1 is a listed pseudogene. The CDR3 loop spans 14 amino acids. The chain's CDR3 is CASSKRGGNTEAFF. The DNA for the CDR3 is TGTGCCAGCAGCAAGAGGGGGGGAAACACTGAAGCTTTCTTT.

CDR3 residues: CASSKAGNEQYF. The CDR3 DNA is TGTGCCAGCAGCAAAGCTGGCAACGAGCAGTACTTC. The chain links TRBV21-1 to TRBJ2-7; the table's D call, TRBD1, has no DNA check behind it. TRBV21-1 is a recognized pseudogene. This CDR3 contains 12 residues.

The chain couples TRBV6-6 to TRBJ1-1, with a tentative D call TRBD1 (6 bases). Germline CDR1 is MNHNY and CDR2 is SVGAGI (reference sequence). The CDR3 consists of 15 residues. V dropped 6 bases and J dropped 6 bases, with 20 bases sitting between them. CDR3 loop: CASREGGGYDPEAFF. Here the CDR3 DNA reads TGTGCCAGCAGGGAGGGGGGGGGCTATGATCCTGAAGCTTTCTTT.